This T cell receptor (beta chain) was recorded in a study of siplizumab effects on memory and regulatory T cells. Study-level results: Assignment of a naive or memory phenotype failed for roughly 75-97% of the proliferating CD4+ or CD8+ clones. Alloreactive sequences whose origin lay in unstimulated CD4+ memory cells were significantly reduced by siplizumab. Naive T cells appeared more varied than memory cells and looked like key alloresponse contributors. Siplizumab cultures yielded proliferating Tregs whose suppressive function was not confirmed.

As concerns this clone: Its antigen is not known.

There are 11 residues in the CDR3. Germline lookup yields CDR1 GTSNPN and CDR2 SVGIG (reference sequence). Some clones are missing from TCRdb's copy, which holds only in-frame ones; the method was immunoSEQ multiplex PCR. This sample carries 94,000 or so clones, over 85% of them seen once, and the ten largest clones take 6% to 7%. The V gene is TRBV30, the J gene TRBJ2-1, with unresolved D. This TCR was recovered from a human donor in good health. Input material: CD8+ T cells sorted from blood. In DNA form, the CDR3 reads TGTGGGTCGAGATCATGGGATGAGCAGTTCTTC. Encoded protein: CGSRSWDEQFF.